This TCR beta chain was documented in a study of cytotoxic CD8 clonotypes in ibrutinib-treated CLL. Study background: Responses: roughly 25 partial, 2 complete; after median around 70 months, about 14 stayed remitted, approximately twelve progressed. Each sample contained, on average, roughly 280,000 productive templates and 95,000 or so productive rearrangements. Whole-study results and caveats: Clonality increased with ibrutinib response but returned toward baseline at progression.

The V and J ends lost 6 bases and 11 bases respectively, with 15 bases between them. There are 11 residues in the CDR3. Germline CDR1 and CDR2: DFQATT and SNEGSKA (reference sequence). Turning to this clone: What it recognizes is unknown.

Libraries were prepared by immunoSEQ multiplex PCR; TCRdb keeps only in-frame clonotypes and omits some of them. The sample records roughly 63,000 clones, 45% to 65% being singletons. This TCR came from a human donor with chronic lymphocytic leukemia. The V call is TRBV20-1, the J call TRBJ2-3; D is ambiguous. The sample consisted of PBMCs, taken after 12 months of ibrutinib treatment. The CDR3 DNA reads TGCAGTGCCTTCGACCTACCTAGGCAGTATTTT. It codes for CSAFDLPRQYF.